Listed below are T cell receptor beta chains from one sample, sequenced in a study of blood T cell repertoires in COVID-19. Generated by immunoSEQ multiplex PCR, the TCRdb table keeps only in-frame clones and is missing some. The sample has some 200,000 clones, 75% to 85% seen once. The specimen was PBMCs or T cells enriched from blood (not recorded which). The receptors were gathered from a middle-aged man who had recovered from COVID-19. Each CDR3 is given with its conserved first and last residue. Fields, in order: V gene, J gene, clone size, D gene, CDR3 protein, CDR3 DNA. The D gene is left open where the match is weak. A clone size is listed for some rows: how often the clone was seen (once, few, many), or a class if it is expanded.

TRBV9,TRBJ1-4,NA,TRBD1,CASSVQTGVGEKLFF,TGTGCCAGCAGCGTCCAGACAGGGGTTGGTGAAAAACTGTTTTTT
TRBV7-3,TRBJ2-1,once,NA,CASSPGSYNEQFF,TGTGCCAGCAGCCCCGGCTCCTACAATGAGCAGTTCTTC
TRBV11-2,TRBJ2-7,NA,TRBD2,CASSLDQGLAAF,TGTGCCAGCAGCTTAGATCAGGGACTAGCCGCCTTC
TRBV5-1,TRBJ2-1,NA,TRBD2,CASSPAGGAGHTYNEQFF,TGCGCCAGCAGCCCGGCGGGAGGAGCGGGACACACCTACAATGAGCAGTTCTTC
TRBV5-1,TRBJ1-2,NA,TRBD1,CASSPDGTENYGYTF,TGCGCCAGCAGCCCCGACGGGACAGAAAACTATGGCTACACCTTC
TRBV28,TRBJ2-2,NA,NA,CASKGGVTGELFF,TGTGCCAGCAAAGGCGGAGTAACCGGGGAGCTGTTTTTT
TRBV29-1,TRBJ2-7,NA,NA,CSVERTGSSYEQYF,TGCAGCGTTGAAAGGACGGGGAGCTCCTACGAGCAGTACTTC
TRBV6-1,TRBJ1-4,NA,TRBD1,CASSGTGGSPGEKLFF,TGTGCCAGCAGTGGGACAGGGGGTAGTCCAGGTGAAAAACTGTTTTTT
TRBV9,TRBJ2-3,NA,TRBD2,CASSVRSGSVADTQYF,TGTGCCAGCAGCGTAAGAAGCGGGAGTGTTGCAGATACGCAGTATTTT
TRBV14,TRBJ2-2,NA,TRBD1,CASSPWDRAWTGELFF,TGTGCCAGCAGCCCCTGGGACAGGGCTTGGACCGGGGAGCTGTTTTTT
TRBV2,TRBJ1-2,NA,TRBD1,CASTTGGGVGYTF,TGTGCCAGCACCACAGGGGGAGGGGTTGGCTACACCTTC
TRBV7-2,TRBJ2-3,once,NA,CASSKRPAMGGGTDTQYF,TGTGCCAGCAGTAAAAGGCCTGCTATGGGGGGTGGCACAGATACGCAGTATTTT
TRBV5-6,TRBJ2-2,NA,TRBD1,CASSFQETGFTGELFF,TGTGCCAGCAGCTTCCAGGAGACAGGGTTCACCGGGGAGCTGTTTTTT
TRBV28,TRBJ1-2,NA,TRBD1,CASSFMTGMTSGYTF,TGTGCCAGCAGTTTCATGACAGGGATGACATCTGGCTACACCTTC
TRBV10-3,TRBJ1-5,NA,NA,CAISDMGANQPQHF,TGTGCCATCAGCGATATGGGGGCAAATCAGCCCCAGCATTTT
TRBV24-1,TRBJ1-2,NA,TRBD1,CATSNTPTGGDGYTF,TGTGCCACCAGCAATACACCGACAGGGGGCGACGGCTACACCTTC
TRBV3-1/TRBV3-2,TRBJ2-7,NA,NA,CASSQDRQGYEQYF,TGTGCCAGCAGCCAAGATCGCCAGGGCTACGAGCAGTACTTC
TRBV6-5,TRBJ1-1,NA,NA,CASRARGNLGGEAFF,TGTGCCAGCAGGGCCAGGGGTAATCTTGGGGGTGAAGCTTTCTTT
TRBV10-3,TRBJ1-1,few,NA,CAISGQNWNTEAFF,TGTGCCATCAGTGGACAGAACTGGAACACTGAAGCTTTCTTT
TRBV7-2,TRBJ1-1,NA,NA,CASSFDRSNTEAFF,TGTGCCAGCAGCTTTGACAGGTCGAACACTGAAGCTTTCTTT
TRBV5-5,TRBJ1-2,NA,NA,CASLAASGVGYTF,TGTGCCAGCCTAGCAGCTTCCGGGGTTGGCTACACCTTC
TRBV7-9,TRBJ2-7,NA,NA,CASSLGAIHYEQYF,TGTGCCAGCAGCTTAGGGGCGATTCACTACGAGCAGTACTTC
TRBV18,TRBJ2-5,once,TRBD1,CASSPPGTGLETQYF,TGTGCCAGCTCACCGCCCGGGACAGGGTTGGAGACCCAGTACTTC
TRBV24-1,TRBJ1-5,few,TRBD1,CATSDLRDRGVHQPQHF,TGTGCCACCAGTGATCTCCGGGACAGGGGGGTTCATCAGCCCCAGCATTTT
TRBV7-2,TRBJ1-1,NA,NA,CASSFRGPEAFF,TGTGCCAGCAGCTTTAGGGGTCCTGAAGCTTTCTTT
TRBV5-1,TRBJ2-2,NA,TRBD2,CASSISGRTDGELFF,TGCGCCAGCAGCATTAGCGGGAGGACTGACGGGGAGCTGTTTTTT
TRBV2,TRBJ1-2,NA,NA,CASSEITAYGYTF,TGTGCCAGCAGTGAAATTACAGCCTATGGCTACACCTTC
TRBV15,TRBJ1-1,NA,NA,CATSREYGDKRKAFF,TGTGCCACCAGCAGAGAGTATGGGGACAAGAGAAAAGCTTTCTTT
TRBV3-1/TRBV3-2,TRBJ1-3,NA,NA,CASSRVNTIYF,TGTGCCAGCAGCCGCGTAAACACCATATATTTT
TRBV9,TRBJ1-3,few,NA,CASSVASVFSGNTIYF,TGTGCCAGCAGCGTTGCATCGGTCTTCTCTGGAAACACCATATATTTT
TRBV28,TRBJ2-1,NA,TRBD2,CASSLPASGSYNEQFF,TGTGCCAGCAGTTTACCGGCTAGCGGTTCCTACAATGAGCAGTTCTTC
TRBV5-1,TRBJ2-1,NA,NA,CASSFTVGADYNEQFF,TGCGCCAGCAGCTTCACAGTGGGGGCTGACTACAATGAGCAGTTCTTC
TRBV27,TRBJ2-5,NA,TRBD2,CASSLGGTSGRETQYF,TGTGCCAGCAGTTTAGGCGGGACTAGCGGGAGAGAGACCCAGTACTTC
TRBV4-3,TRBJ2-1,NA,NA,CASSQDLGFSSYNEQFF,TGCGCCAGCAGCCAAGATCTAGGCTTCTCATCCTACAATGAGCAGTTCTTC
TRBV7-2,TRBJ1-2,NA,NA,CASSLQVANYGYTF,TGTGCCAGCAGCTTGCAGGTAGCTAACTATGGCTACACCTTC
TRBV5-6,TRBJ2-5,NA,NA,CASSFSGEETQYF,TGTGCCAGCAGCTTCTCGGGGGAAGAGACCCAGTACTTC
TRBV4-2,TRBJ1-2,NA,NA,CASSQSRLSSLYGYTF,TGTGCCAGCAGCCAAAGTCGACTCTCTAGCCTCTATGGCTACACCTTC
TRBV3-1/TRBV3-2,TRBJ1-2,NA,TRBD1,CASSWGTGDGYTF,TGTGCCAGCAGCTGGGGGACAGGGGATGGCTACACCTTC
TRBV7-9,TRBJ1-5,NA,NA,CASSLMGAGQPQHF,TGTGCCAGCAGCTTAATGGGGGCAGGACAGCCCCAGCATTTT
TRBV28,TRBJ2-3,NA,NA,CASSLAGSGSTDTQYF,TGTGCCAGCAGTTTAGCGGGGAGTGGGAGCACAGATACGCAGTATTTT
TRBV6-5,TRBJ2-2,NA,NA,CASSTWDTNTGELFF,TGTGCCAGCAGTACATGGGACACGAACACCGGGGAGCTGTTTTTT
TRBV6-1,TRBJ2-1,many,TRBD2,CASSELAGGYNEQFF,TGTGCCAGCAGTGAACTAGCGGGAGGGTACAATGAGCAGTTCTTC
TRBV3-1/TRBV3-2,TRBJ1-4,NA,TRBD1,CASSQEDRDEKLFF,TGTGCCAGCAGCCAAGAGGACAGGGATGAAAAACTGTTTTTT
TRBV30,TRBJ1-2,NA,NA,CAWEGLDRILLQYGYTF,TGTGCCTGGGAAGGATTGGACAGAATTTTACTACAATATGGCTACACCTTC
TRBV12-3/TRBV12-4,TRBJ1-1,NA,NA,CASSLQGIEGAFF,TGTGCCAGCAGTTTACAGGGAATAGAAGGAGCTTTCTTT
TRBV6-5,TRBJ1-1,NA,NA,CASSYTGGWTEAFF,TGTGCCAGCAGTTACACCGGGGGGTGGACTGAAGCTTTCTTT
TRBV6-6,TRBJ2-7,NA,NA,CASSYSTWGLDEQYF,TGTGCCAGCAGTTACTCGACCTGGGGGCTGGACGAGCAGTACTTC
TRBV6-2/TRBV6-3,TRBJ1-1,few,TRBD1,CASSYGDRTAFF,TGTGCCAGCAGTTACGGGGACAGGACAGCTTTCTTT
TRBV7-8,TRBJ2-1,NA,NA,CASSLDHSYNEQFF,TGTGCCAGCAGCTTAGATCACTCCTACAATGAGCAGTTCTTC
TRBV5-1,TRBJ2-3,NA,NA,CASSLVGRGPDTQYF,TGCGCCAGCAGCTTGGTCGGCAGGGGCCCAGATACGCAGTATTTT
TRBV15,TRBJ1-1,NA,NA,CATSRDGLNTEAFF,TGTGCCACCAGCAGAGACGGTTTGAACACTGAAGCTTTCTTT
TRBV29-1,TRBJ2-1,large,NA,CSAEGGISYEQFF,TGCAGCGCGGAGGGCGGGATCTCCTATGAGCAGTTCTTC